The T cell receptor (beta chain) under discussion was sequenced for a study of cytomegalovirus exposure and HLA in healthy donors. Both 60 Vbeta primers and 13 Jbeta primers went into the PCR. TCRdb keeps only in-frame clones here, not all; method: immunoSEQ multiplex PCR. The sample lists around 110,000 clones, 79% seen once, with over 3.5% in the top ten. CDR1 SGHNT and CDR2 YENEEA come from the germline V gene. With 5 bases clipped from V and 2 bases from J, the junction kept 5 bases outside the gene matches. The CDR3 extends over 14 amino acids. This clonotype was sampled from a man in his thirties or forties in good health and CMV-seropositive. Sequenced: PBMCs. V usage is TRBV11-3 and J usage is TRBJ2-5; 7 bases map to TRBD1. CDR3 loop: CASSIGTAQETQYF. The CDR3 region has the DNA TGTGCCAGCAGCATCGGGACAGCACAAGAGACCCAGTACTTC.